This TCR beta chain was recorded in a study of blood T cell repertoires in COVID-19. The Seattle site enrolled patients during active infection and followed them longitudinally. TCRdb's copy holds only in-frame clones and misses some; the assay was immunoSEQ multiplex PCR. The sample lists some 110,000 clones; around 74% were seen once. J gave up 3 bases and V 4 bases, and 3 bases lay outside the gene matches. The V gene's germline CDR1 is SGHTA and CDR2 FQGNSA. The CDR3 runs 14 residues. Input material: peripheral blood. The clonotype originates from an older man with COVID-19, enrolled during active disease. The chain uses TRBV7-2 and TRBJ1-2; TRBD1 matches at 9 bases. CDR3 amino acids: CASSSGTGYYGYTF. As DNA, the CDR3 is TGTGCCAGCAGCTCCGGGACAGGGTACTATGGCTACACCTTC. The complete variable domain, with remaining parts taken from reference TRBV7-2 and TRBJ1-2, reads GAGVSQSPSNKVTEKGKDVELRCDPISGHTALYWYRQSLGQGLEFLIYFQGNSAPDKSGLPSDRFSAERTGGSVSTLTIQRTQQEDSAVYLCASSSGTGYYGYTFGSGTRLTVV.